The T cell receptor (beta chain) described here comes from a study of CD4 T cells in relation to SARS-CoV-2 and coronaviruses. Per the germline V gene, CDR1 is SQVTM and CDR2 is ANQGSEA. V was cut by 6 bases and J by 13 bases, with 21 bases left in between. The CDR3 loop spans 13 amino acids. A word on this clone: The antigen is not known.

TCRdb keeps only in-frame clones here, not all; method: immunoSEQ multiplex PCR. The sample holds 12,000 or so clones; 60% to 80% are singletons and the top ten take around 13%. Before the COVID-19 pandemic, during about 2011-2019, CD4+ T cells were taken from unexposed donors. Isolation of CD4+ T cells took place after less than twelve days in culture. This TCR was sampled from a human donor in good health. The V gene is TRBV29-1, the J gene TRBJ2-2; tentative D call: TRBD2 (5 bases). Sample: CD4+ T cells from PBMCs, cultured in vitro. CDR3 amino acids: CSVPGPEGRRLFF. CDR3 nucleotide sequence: TGCAGCGTCCCGGGCCCTGAGGGTCGGAGGCTGTTTTTT.